Given below is one T cell receptor beta chain in context. Its target is unknown. This specimen comes from a study of cytomegalovirus exposure and HLA in healthy donors. Notes on the study in general: The study put about 180 TCR beta chains on its list as cytomegalovirus-associated.

CDR1 and CDR2 (germline): LNHDA, SQIVND (reference sequence). The CDR3 has 16 residues. The ends lost 5 bases at V and 10 bases at J; junction bases unmatched: 16. The repertoire was sequenced with immunoSEQ multiplex PCR; TCRdb's copy has only in-frame clones and lacks some. This table has 150,000 to 250,000 clones, about 81% appearing once. The V and J genes are TRBV19 and TRBJ1-4; 7 bases match TRBD1. The TCR originated in a woman between 25 and 40 years old in good health and CMV-seronegative. The specimen was PBMCs. The CDR3 sequence is CASSPRSGTVFGKLFF. CDR3 sequence (DNA): TGTGCCAGTAGTCCGAGATCCGGGACAGTTTTTGGAAAACTGTTTTTT.